The 27 T cell receptor beta chains below all came from one sample that was sequenced in a study of T cell repertoires in cytomegalovirus infection. TCRdb reanalysed the reads using MiXCR and keeps one entry per CDR3 protein. The data contain about 150,000 distinct CDR3 sequences, 25% to 35% of them singletons. These receptors have no identified antigens. Sample: CD8+ T cells from cultured PBMCs, taken from culture after CMV antigen stimulation. The receptor source for this set is a human donor in good health (CMV status not recorded). Some clones in this sample may be carry-over from other donors' samples.

This clonotype was found many times. CDR3 nucleotide sequence: TGTGCCAGCAGTCCGGGAATTATGGGTGAGCAGTTCTTC. This sequence encodes CASSPGIMGEQFF. The chain employs TRBV6-2 or TRBV6-3 and TRBJ2-1; D may be TRBD2 (5 bases). V was cut by 5 bases and J by 9 bases, with 14 bases left in between. Germline values: CDR1 MNHEY, CDR2 SVGEGT. The CDR3 loop spans 13 amino acids.

V is TRBV7-6 and J is TRBJ1-6, with D unresolved. There are 13 residues in the CDR3. V was pared by 4 bases and J by 9 bases, with 10 bases between. Germline V gene lookup returns CDR1 SGHVS and CDR2 FNYEAQ. Written as DNA, the CDR3 is TGTGCCAGCAGCTCTGTCCGGGGTTCACCCCTCCACTTT. Its protein product is CASSSVRGSPLHF.

This chain uses TRBV12-3 or TRBV12-4 with TRBJ1-1, with D perhaps matching TRBD1 (5 bases). The CDR3 runs to 14 residues. Trimming shortened V by 5 bases and J by 0 bases, and 10 bases separated the two germline ends. The CDR3 coding sequence is TGTGCCAGCAGTAGGACAACCATGAACACTGAAGCTTTCTTT. This encodes CASSRTTMNTEAFF.

Only one count was recorded for this clonotype. The chain employs TRBV5-5 and TRBJ1-3; perhaps TRBD1 as D (6 bases). The V end was cut by 3 bases, the J end by 3 bases, with 10 bases between. Germline CDR1 reads SGHKS; CDR2 reads YYEKEE (reference sequence). CDR3 length: 14 residues. The CDR3 region has the DNA TGTGCCAGCAGCTCATACAGGGTTGGAAACACCATATATTTT. Its protein is CASSSYRVGNTIYF. The full variable domain, its missing parts supplied by reference TRBV5-5 and TRBJ1-3, is DAGVTQSPTHLIKTRGQQVTLRCSPISGHKSVSWYQQVLGQGPQFIFQYYEKEERGRGNFPDRFSARQFPNYSSELNVNALLLGDSALYLCASSSYRVGNTIYFGEGSWLTVV.

This clonotype was observed at least ten times. The chain links TRBV7-6 to TRBJ1-1; a possible D gene is TRBD1 (6 bases). CDR1 SGHVS and CDR2 FNYEAQ come from the germline V gene. The CDR3 runs to 14 residues. With 2 bases removed from V and 5 bases from J, the gap between germline ends came to 12 bases. In DNA, the CDR3 is TGTGCCAGCAGCTTATCAGGGGCTGGGACTGAAGCTTTCTTT. Its translation: CASSLSGAGTEAFF.

The chain links TRBV9 to TRBJ2-3, with unresolved D. Germline V CDR1 and CDR2: SGDLS, YYNGEE. Trimming left V 0 bases short and J 4 bases short, with 6 bases between. The CDR3 is 13 amino acids. CDR3 nucleotides: TGTGCCAGCAGCGTAGCGAGTTCAGATACGCAGTATTTT. Its translation is CASSVASSDTQYF.

This clonotype was detected ten times or more. The gene calls are TRBV27 and TRBJ1-1; a possible D gene is TRBD1 (5 bases). Germline lookup yields CDR1 MNHEY and CDR2 SMNVEV (reference sequence). The CDR3 covers 14 residues. V lost 2 bases and J 4 bases, leaving 11 bases between the germline ends. In DNA, the CDR3 is TGTGCCAGCAGTTTAGGGAGGGACGGCACTGAAGCTTTCTTT. It translates to CASSLGRDGTEAFF.

Many counts were recorded for this clonotype. The chain is built from TRBV12-3 or TRBV12-4 and TRBJ2-7; D gene ambiguous. Trimming took off 1 base at V and 4 bases at J, with 8 bases between the two ends. This CDR3 is 13 amino acids long. The CDR3 sequence is CASSLGSDYEQYF. Written as DNA, the CDR3 is TGTGCCAGCAGTTTAGGTTCTGATTACGAGCAGTACTTC.

This clonotype was found many times. The V gene is TRBV2, the J gene TRBJ1-1; D is ambiguous. The germline gives CDR1 SNHLY, CDR2 FYNNEI. The CDR3 has 14 residues. The V end lost 1 base, the J end lost 6 bases, and 12 bases lay between the germline ends. CDR3 region: CASSEVRTGSEAFF. For the CDR3, the DNA is TGTGCCAGCAGTGAAGTGAGGACGGGCTCTGAAGCTTTCTTT. The full variable domain, rest sourced from reference TRBV2 and TRBJ1-1, is EPEVTQTPSHQVTQMGQEVILRCVPISNHLYFYWYRQILGQKVEFLVSFYNNEISEKSEIFDDQFSVERPDGSNFTLKIRSTKLEDSAMYFCASSEVRTGSEAFFGQGTRLTVV.

This rearrangement joins TRBV7-8 to TRBJ2-7; 7 bases map to TRBD1. CDR1 SGHVS and CDR2 FQNEAQ come from the germline V gene. The CDR3 sequence is 15 residues long. The V and J ends lost 1 base and 1 base, in that order; junction bases with no gene match: 4. The DNA for the CDR3 is TGTGCCAGCAGCTTAGGTCAGGGGGATTCCTACGAGCAGTACTTC. Residues: CASSLGQGDSYEQYF.

V usage is TRBV7-8 and J usage is TRBJ1-6; D call uncertain. The CDR3 loop spans 15 amino acids. Trimming removed 1 base at V and 7 bases at J, with 11 bases between. Germline V gene data show CDR1 as SGHVS and CDR2 as FQNEAQ. CDR3 protein: CASSLGNGVNSPLHF. DNA for the CDR3: TGTGCCAGCAGCTTAGGCAACGGGGTCAATTCACCCCTCCACTTT.

Ten or more counts support this clonotype. V usage is TRBV11-3 and J usage is TRBJ2-1; TRBD2 aligns across 14 bases. Germline assignment: CDR1 SGHNT and CDR2 YENEEA. This CDR3 contains 15 residues. Unmatched junction bases numbered 4, after V lost 5 bases and J lost 7 bases. The chain's CDR3 is CASSPGTSGGNEQFF. The CDR3 coding sequence is TGTGCCAGCAGCCCCGGGACTAGCGGGGGAAATGAGCAGTTCTTC.

The chain employs TRBV5-6 and TRBJ2-1; 8 bases line up with TRBD1. The junction had 10 bases not matched to a gene; V was cut back by 4 bases and J by 4 bases. The CDR3 length is 16 residues. CDR1 and CDR2 from the germline V gene are SGHDT and YYEEEE. The DNA for the CDR3 is TGTGCCAGCAGCCCACAGGGGGGACTTACATACAATGAGCAGTTCTTC. Translated: CASSPQGGLTYNEQFF.

This clonotype was seen once. The rearrangement links TRBV20-1 to TRBJ2-3; tentative D call: TRBD1 (5 bases). CDR1 is DFQATT and CDR2 is SNEGSKA in the germline V gene (reference sequence). This CDR3 comprises 14 residues. The V end was cut by 3 bases, the J end by 2 bases, with 12 bases between. In nucleotides, the CDR3 is TGCAGTGCTAGGACAGAAAGACTCACAGATACGCAGTATTTT. Its protein product is CSARTERLTDTQYF.

This clonotype was detected only a few times. The rearrangement links TRBV5-1 to TRBJ1-1; D might be TRBD1 (5 bases). Germline V gene data show CDR1 as SGHRS and CDR2 as YFSETQ. The V gene lost 6 bases and the J gene lost 6 bases, with 18 bases spanning the gap. This CDR3 contains 14 residues. The CDR3 region has the DNA TGCGCCAGCACTCCAACAGGAGAAGAGCCTGAAGCTTTCTTT. It specifies CASTPTGEEPEAFF.

This clonotype has just a few counts. This chain joins TRBV12-3 or TRBV12-4 and TRBJ2-2, with D tentatively TRBD2 (5 bases). This CDR3 is 17 amino acids long. V was trimmed by 3 bases and J by 4 bases, leaving 18 bases between them. The CDR3 nucleotides read TGTGCCAGCAGTTTCGGGGTAGGGTACGCGACCACCGGGGAGCTGTTTTTT. This codes for CASSFGVGYATTGELFF.

Comment on this clonotype: Possible read error: a much larger clone is one base away. The chain combines TRBV7-8 with TRBJ2-2, with D possibly TRBD1 on 6 matching bases. Trimming stripped 4 bases from V and 9 bases from J, with 12 bases between. Germline V gives CDR1 SGHVS, CDR2 FQNEAQ. CDR3 size: 13 residues. The CDR3 reads CASSYTGTRELFF. CDR3 nucleotides: TGTGCCAGCAGCTACACAGGGACCAGGGAGCTGTTTTTT.

This clonotype has only a few counts. The chain has TRBV12-3 or TRBV12-4 and TRBJ2-6, with D unresolved. Trimming removed 8 bases from V and 0 bases from J, with 2 bases in between. The CDR3 length is 12 residues. CDR3 residues: CASGSGANVLTF. The DNA for the CDR3 is TGTGCCAGCGGCTCTGGGGCCAACGTCCTGACTTTC.

This clonotype was recorded many times. DNA for the CDR3: TGTGCCAGCACCCAAACAGGGGGCGAAAAACTGTTTTTT. Its protein product is CASTQTGGEKLFF. The gene calls are TRBV28 and TRBJ1-4, with 9 bases fitting TRBD1. Germline V gene data show CDR1 as MDHEN and CDR2 as SYDVKM. J lost 8 bases, V lost 7 bases, and 5 bases had no gene match. The CDR3 runs 13 residues.

There are many counts of this clonotype. The CDR3 spells CASSSSAGGAYEQYF. The CDR3 DNA is TGTGCCAGCAGCTCCAGCGCGGGGGGGGCGTACGAGCAGTACTTC. V gene TRBV7-2 combines with J gene TRBJ2-7, with 9 bases that match TRBD2. Unmatched junction bases numbered 8, after V lost 4 bases and J lost 4 bases. Looked up from germline, CDR1 is SGHTA and CDR2 is FQGNSA. CDR3 size: 15 residues.

A few counts support this clonotype. The chain has TRBV7-6 and TRBJ1-2; possible D gene TRBD1, 5 bases. Germline CDR1 and CDR2: SGHVS and FNYEAQ. The CDR3 extends over 16 amino acids. Trimming cost V 5 bases and J 2 bases, with 18 bases left between them. The CDR3 region has the DNA TGTGCCAGCAGCGGGACCGAGGGCAGGGAAAACTATGGCTACACCTTC. Protein: CASSGTEGRENYGYTF.

The chain uses TRBV12-3 or TRBV12-4 and TRBJ1-5; D ambiguous. This CDR3 region has 12 residues. V lost 5 bases, J lost 6 bases, and 8 bases lay in between. The CDR3 bases are TGTGCCAGCAGTCGAACCGGTCAGCCCCAGCATTTT. Encoded protein: CASSRTGQPQHF.

The chain employs TRBV27 and TRBJ2-6; 9 bases align to TRBD2. Germline trimming cut 0 bases from V and 0 bases from J; bases unmatched to any gene: 3. CDR3 length equals 18 residues. The germline gives CDR1 MNHEY, CDR2 SMNVEV (reference sequence). The CDR3 sequence: CASSLSGGGGSGANVLTF. CDR3 DNA sequence: TGTGCCAGCAGTTTATCGGGCGGGGGGGGCTCTGGGGCCAACGTCCTGACTTTC.

This sequence joins TRBV27 and TRBJ2-1; 9 positions match TRBD2. The CDR3 is made up of 17 amino acids. Germline-derived CDR1 and CDR2 are MNHEY and SMNVEV (reference sequence). The junction had 16 bases not matched to a gene; V was cut back by 5 bases and J by 8 bases. CDR3 residues: CASSNRLAEQPGDEQFF. CDR3 DNA: TGTGCCAGCAGTAACAGACTAGCGGAACAACCGGGCGATGAGCAGTTCTTC.

The J gene is TRBJ2-5, the V gene TRBV7-7; D might be TRBD1 (5 bases). The CDR3 extends over 15 amino acids. Per germline, CDR1 SSHAT and CDR2 FNYEAQ (reference sequence). Trimming left V 3 bases short and J 4 bases short, with 15 bases between. The CDR3 protein is CASSFPGWGGETQYF. As DNA, the CDR3 is TGTGCCAGCAGCTTCCCCGGGTGGGGCGGAGAGACCCAGTACTTC.

The chain is built from TRBV24-1 and TRBJ2-2, with TRBD1 matching over 8 bases. Unmatched junction bases numbered 6, after V lost 6 bases and J lost 7 bases. The CDR3 runs 14 residues. The germline V gene has CDR1 KGHDR and CDR2 SFDVKD. CDR3 nucleotide sequence: TGTGCCACCAGTACCCCAGGGACAGGCGGGGAGCTGTTTTTT. Translation gives CATSTPGTGGELFF.

The V and J genes are TRBV6-5 and TRBJ2-3, with 7 bases aligning to TRBD2. Germline CDR1 and CDR2: MNHEY and SVGAGI. Trimming cost V 5 bases and J 3 bases; bases outside gene matches: 8. The CDR3 sequence is 15 residues long. The CDR3 DNA is TGTGCCAGCAGTCCCCAGCGGGGTAGTACAGATACGCAGTATTTT. It specifies CASSPQRGSTDTQYF.